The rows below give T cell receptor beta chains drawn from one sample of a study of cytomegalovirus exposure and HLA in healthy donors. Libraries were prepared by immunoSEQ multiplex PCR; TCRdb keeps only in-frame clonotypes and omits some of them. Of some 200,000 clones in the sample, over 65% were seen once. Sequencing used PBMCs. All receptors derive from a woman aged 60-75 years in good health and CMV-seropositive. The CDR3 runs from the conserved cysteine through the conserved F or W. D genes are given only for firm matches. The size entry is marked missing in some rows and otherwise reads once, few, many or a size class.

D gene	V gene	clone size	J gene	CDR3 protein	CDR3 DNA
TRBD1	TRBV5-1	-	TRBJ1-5	CASSLAWDRLSYSNQPQHF	TGCGCCAGCAGCTTGGCCTGGGACAGGCTTTCATATAGCAATCAGCCCCAGCATTTT
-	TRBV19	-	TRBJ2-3	CASKTDYSNTDTQYF	TGTGCCAGTAAAACGGACTACTCAAACACAGATACGCAGTATTTT
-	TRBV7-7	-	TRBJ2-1	CASSLSHSGSYNEQFF	TGTGCCAGCAGCCTCAGCCACTCAGGCTCCTACAATGAGCAGTTCTTC
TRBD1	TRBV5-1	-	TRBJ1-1	CASSLEPPGQGTEAFF	TGCGCCAGCAGCTTGGAGCCTCCGGGACAGGGGACTGAAGCTTTCTTT
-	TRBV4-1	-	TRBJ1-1	CASSQDPGLRGMNTEAFF	TGCGCCAGCAGCCAAGATCCCGGGCTGAGGGGGATGAACACTGAAGCTTTCTTT
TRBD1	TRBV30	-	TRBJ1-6	CAWTGQGNSPLHF	TGTGCCTGGACCGGACAGGGTAATTCACCCCTCCACTTT
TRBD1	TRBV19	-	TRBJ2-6	CASSAGQGVSGANVLTF	TGTGCCAGTAGTGCGGGACAGGGAGTTTCTGGGGCCAACGTCCTGACTTTC
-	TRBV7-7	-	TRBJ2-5	CASSQTGDETQYF	TGTGCCAGCAGCCAGACAGGAGACGAGACCCAGTACTTC
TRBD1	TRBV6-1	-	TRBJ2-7	CASSTAGTGGNEQYF	TGTGCCAGCAGTACTGCCGGGACAGGGGGAAACGAGCAGTACTTC
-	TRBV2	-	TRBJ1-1	CASNRQGGRGTEAFF	TGTGCCAGCAACAGGCAAGGGGGAAGGGGCACTGAAGCTTTCTTT
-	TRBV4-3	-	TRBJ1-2	CASSQDGRDYGYTF	TGCGCCAGCAGCCAAGATGGCAGGGATTATGGCTACACCTTC
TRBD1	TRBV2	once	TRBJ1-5	CASSPGQGGRQPQHF	TGTGCCAGCAGTCCGGGACAGGGAGGCAGACAGCCCCAGCATTTT